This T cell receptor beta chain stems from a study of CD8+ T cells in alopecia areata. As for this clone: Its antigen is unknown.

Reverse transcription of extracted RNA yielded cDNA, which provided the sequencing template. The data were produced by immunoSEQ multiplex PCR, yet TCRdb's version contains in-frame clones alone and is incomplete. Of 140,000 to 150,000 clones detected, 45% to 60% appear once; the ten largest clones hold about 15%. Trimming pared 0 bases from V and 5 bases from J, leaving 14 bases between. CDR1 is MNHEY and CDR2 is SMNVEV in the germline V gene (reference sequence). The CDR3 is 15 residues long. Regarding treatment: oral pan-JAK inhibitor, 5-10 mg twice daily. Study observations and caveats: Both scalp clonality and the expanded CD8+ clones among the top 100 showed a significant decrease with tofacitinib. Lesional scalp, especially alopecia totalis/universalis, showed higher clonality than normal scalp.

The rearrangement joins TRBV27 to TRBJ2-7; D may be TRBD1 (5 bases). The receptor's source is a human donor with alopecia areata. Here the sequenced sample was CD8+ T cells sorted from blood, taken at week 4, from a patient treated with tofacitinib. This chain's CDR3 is CASSLSESGRDEQYF. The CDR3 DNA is TGTGCCAGCAGTTTATCGGAGTCCGGCAGGGACGAGCAGTACTTC.